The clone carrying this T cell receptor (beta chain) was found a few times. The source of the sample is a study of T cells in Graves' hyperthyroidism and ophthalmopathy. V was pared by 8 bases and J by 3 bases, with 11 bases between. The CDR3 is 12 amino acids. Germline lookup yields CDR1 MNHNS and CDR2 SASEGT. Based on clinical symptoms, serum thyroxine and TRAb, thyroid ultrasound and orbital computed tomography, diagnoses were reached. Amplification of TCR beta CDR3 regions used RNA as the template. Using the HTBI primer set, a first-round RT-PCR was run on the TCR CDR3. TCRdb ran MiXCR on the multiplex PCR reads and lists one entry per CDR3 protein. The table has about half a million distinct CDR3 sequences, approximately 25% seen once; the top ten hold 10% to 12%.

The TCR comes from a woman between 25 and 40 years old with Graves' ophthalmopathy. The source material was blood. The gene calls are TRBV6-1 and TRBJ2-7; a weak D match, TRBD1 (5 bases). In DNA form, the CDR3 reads TGTGCCAGCGGCAGGGCCAACTACGAGCAGTACTTC. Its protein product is CASGRANYEQYF.